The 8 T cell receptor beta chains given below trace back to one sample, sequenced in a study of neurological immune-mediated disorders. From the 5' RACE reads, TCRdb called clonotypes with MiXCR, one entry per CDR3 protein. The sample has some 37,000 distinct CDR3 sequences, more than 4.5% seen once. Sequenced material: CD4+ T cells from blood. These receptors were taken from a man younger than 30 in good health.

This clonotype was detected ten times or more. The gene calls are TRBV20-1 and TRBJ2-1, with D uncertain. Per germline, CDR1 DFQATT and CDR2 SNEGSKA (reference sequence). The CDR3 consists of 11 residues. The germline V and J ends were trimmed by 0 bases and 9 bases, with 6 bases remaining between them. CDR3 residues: CSAREYGEQFF. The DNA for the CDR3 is TGCAGTGCTAGAGAGTACGGTGAGCAGTTCTTC.

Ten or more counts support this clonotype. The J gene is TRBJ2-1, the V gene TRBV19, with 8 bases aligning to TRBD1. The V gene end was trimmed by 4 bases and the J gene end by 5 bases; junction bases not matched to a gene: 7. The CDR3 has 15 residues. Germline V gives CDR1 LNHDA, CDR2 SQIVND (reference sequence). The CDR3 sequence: CASSTLGQVNNEQFF. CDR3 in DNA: TGTGCCAGTAGTACTCTGGGACAGGTGAACAATGAGCAGTTCTTC. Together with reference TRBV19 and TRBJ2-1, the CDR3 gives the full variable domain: DGGITQSPKYLFRKEGQNVTLSCEQNLNHDAMYWYRQDPGQGLRLIYYSQIVNDFQKGDIAEGYSVSREKKESFPLTVTSAQKNPTAFYLCASSTLGQVNNEQFFGPGTRLTVL.

The CDR3, as DNA: TGCAGTGCGGGGAGCGGGGTTATCTATGGCTACACCTTC. Translating it yields CSAGSGVIYGYTF. The chain uses TRBV20-1 and TRBJ1-2; the D is unclear. The CDR3 has 13 residues. Trimming shortened V by 6 bases and J by 4 bases, and 15 bases separated the two germline ends. The germline CDR1 and CDR2 sequences are DFQATT and SNEGSKA (reference sequence).

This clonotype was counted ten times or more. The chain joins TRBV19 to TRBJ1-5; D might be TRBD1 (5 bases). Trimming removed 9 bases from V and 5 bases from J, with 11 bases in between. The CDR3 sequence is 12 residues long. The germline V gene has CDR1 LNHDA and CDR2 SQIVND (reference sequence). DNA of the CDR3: TGTGCCAGCGCGGACACCCATCAGCCCCAGCATTTT. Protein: CASADTHQPQHF.

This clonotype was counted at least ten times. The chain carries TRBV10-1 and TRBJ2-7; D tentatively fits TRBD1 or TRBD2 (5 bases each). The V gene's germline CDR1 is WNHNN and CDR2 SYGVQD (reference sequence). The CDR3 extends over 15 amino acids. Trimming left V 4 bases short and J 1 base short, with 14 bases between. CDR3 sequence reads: CASSARDGSSYEQYF. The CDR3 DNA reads TGCGCCAGCAGTGCCCGGGACGGATCATCCTACGAGCAGTACTTC.

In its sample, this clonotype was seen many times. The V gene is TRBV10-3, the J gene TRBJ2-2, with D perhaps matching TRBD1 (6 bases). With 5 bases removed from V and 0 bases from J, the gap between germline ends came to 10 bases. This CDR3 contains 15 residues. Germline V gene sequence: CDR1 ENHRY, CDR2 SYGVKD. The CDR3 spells CAISSDSSNTGELFF. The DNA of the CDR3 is TGTGCCATCAGTTCGGACAGTTCGAACACCGGGGAGCTGTTTTTT.

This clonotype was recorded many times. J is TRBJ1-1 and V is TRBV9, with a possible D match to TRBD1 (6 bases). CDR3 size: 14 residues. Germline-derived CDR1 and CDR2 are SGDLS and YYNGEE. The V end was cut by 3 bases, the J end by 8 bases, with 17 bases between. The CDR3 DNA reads TGTGCCAGCAGCGAGGGGGAGGGGGGATCCGAAGCTTTCTTT. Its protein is CASSEGEGGSEAFF.

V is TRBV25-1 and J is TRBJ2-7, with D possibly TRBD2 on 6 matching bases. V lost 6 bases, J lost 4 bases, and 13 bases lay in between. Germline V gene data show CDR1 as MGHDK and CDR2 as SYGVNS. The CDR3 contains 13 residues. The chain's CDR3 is CASSLSGPYEQYF. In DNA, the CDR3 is TGTGCCAGCAGCCTGAGCGGGCCGTACGAGCAGTACTTC.